One and the same sample provided the 25 T cell receptor beta chains below, sequenced in a study of blood T cell repertoires in COVID-19. The repertoire was sequenced with immunoSEQ multiplex PCR; TCRdb's copy has only in-frame clones and lacks some. The sample records fewer than 400,000 clones, approximately 88% being singletons. Sequencing input: PBMCs or T cells enriched from blood (not recorded which). These receptors were obtained from a man aged 60-69 years who had recovered from COVID-19.

In regard to this clone: At one boundary the junction diverges from the germline segment, which might be a read error. The chain employs TRBV9 and TRBJ2-2; a possible D gene is TRBD1 (6 bases). The CDR3 is 16 residues long. Germline V CDR1 and CDR2: SGDLS, YYNGEE. The DNA for the CDR3 is TGTGCCAGCAGCGTGGGGTTGGGGGCGAAGACCGGGGAGCTGTTTTTT. As protein: CASSVGLGAKTGELFF.

The gene calls are TRBV19 and TRBJ2-3; D is possibly TRBD2 (6 bases). Trimming left V 5 bases short and J 6 bases short, with 21 bases between. The CDR3 extends over 16 amino acids. Germline loops: CDR1 LNHDA, CDR2 SQIVND (reference sequence). In nucleotides, the CDR3 is TGTGCCAGTAGTCCCCTTGTTGAAGCGGGTGGCGATACGCAGTATTTT. Its translation: CASSPLVEAGGDTQYF.

The rearrangement joins TRBV28 to TRBJ1-1, with D maybe TRBD1 (5 bases). Germline assignment: CDR1 MDHEN and CDR2 SYDVKM. This CDR3 is 12 amino acids long. Trimming removed 2 bases at V and 6 bases at J, with 7 bases between. The CDR3 here is CASSLVGAEAFF. The CDR3 DNA follows: TGTGCCAGCAGTTTAGTAGGGGCTGAAGCTTTCTTT.

This clone is a singleton in its sample. The chain links TRBV7-3 to TRBJ2-7, with 10 bases that match TRBD1. CDR3 length: 14 residues. The junction had 4 bases not matched to a gene; V was cut back by 5 bases and J by 3 bases. CDR1 is SGHTA, CDR2 FQGTGA, per germline. CDR3 coding DNA: TGTGCCAGCAGCCCAGGGACAGGGGTCTACGAGCAGTACTTC. Its translation: CASSPGTGVYEQYF.

A word on this clone: An end of the junction does not agree with germline; a read error may underlie this. The chain uses TRBV7-6 and TRBJ2-3; maybe TRBD2 (6 bases). CDR1 and CDR2 (germline): SGHVS, FNYEAQ. CDR3 length equals 14 residues. CDR3 protein: CASSPKIGGTHKHF. Here the CDR3 DNA reads TGTGCCAGCAGCCCTAAAATTGGCGGGACCCATAAACATTTT.

V gene TRBV14 combines with J gene TRBJ1-6; D is perhaps TRBD1 (5 bases). CDR1 is SGHDN and CDR2 is FVKESK in the germline V gene. The CDR3 is 15 residues long. With 4 bases removed from V and 4 bases from J, the gap between germline ends came to 11 bases. CDR3 amino acids: CASSPLGGYNSPLHF. The CDR3 DNA is TGTGCCAGCAGCCCCTTGGGGGGGTATAATTCACCCCTCCACTTT.

This chain joins TRBV5-4 and TRBJ2-7; 8 nucleotides match TRBD2. CDR1 is SGHNT, CDR2 YYREEE, per germline (reference sequence). The CDR3 runs to 16 residues. V shed 3 bases, J shed 6 bases, and the junction held 14 bases outside the gene matches. The chain's CDR3 is CASSYAGLGKDGEQYF. In nucleotides, the CDR3 is TGTGCCAGCAGCTACGCGGGACTAGGAAAGGACGGCGAGCAGTACTTC.

The V and J genes are TRBV5-1 and TRBJ1-2; D possibly corresponds to TRBD1 (5 bases). This CDR3 spans 15 amino acids. CDR1 and CDR2 from the germline V gene are SGHRS and YFSETQ. The V gene lost 4 bases and the J gene lost 3 bases, with 16 bases spanning the gap. This CDR3 reads CASSPVGGFDYGYTF. Written as DNA, the CDR3 is TGCGCCAGCAGCCCCGTGGGGGGGTTTGACTATGGCTACACCTTC.

The chain uses TRBV7-3 and TRBJ2-7, with 11 bases matching TRBD2. Per germline, CDR1 SGHTA and CDR2 FQGTGA. The CDR3 has 15 amino acids. Trimming removed 2 bases from V and 7 bases from J; junction bases left unmatched: 7. The CDR3 here is CASSLGTSGSVEQYF. In DNA, the CDR3 is TGTGCCAGCAGCTTAGGTACTAGCGGGAGTGTAGAGCAGTACTTC.

V and J are TRBV30 and TRBJ2-2, with TRBD1 matching over 8 bases. The CDR3 consists of 15 residues. Germline trimming cut 3 bases from V and 4 bases from J; bases unmatched to any gene: 7. Germline CDR1 reads GTSNPN; CDR2 reads SVGIG (reference sequence). The CDR3 here is CAWRIRGLPTGELFF. The CDR3 bases are TGTGCCTGGAGGATCAGGGGGCTCCCCACCGGGGAGCTGTTTTTT. Combining the CDR3 with reference TRBV30 and TRBJ2-2 gives the whole variable domain SQTIHQWPATLVQPVGSPLSLECTVEGTSNPNLYWYRQAAGRGLQLLFYSVGIGQISSEVPQNLSASRPQDRQFILSSKKLLLSDSGFYLCAWRIRGLPTGELFFGEGSRLTVL.

The J gene is TRBJ1-1, the V gene TRBV5-1; D perhaps matches TRBD1 (6 bases). CDR3 length: 14 residues. The V end was cut by 4 bases, the J end by 7 bases, with 17 bases between. CDR1 and CDR2 (germline): SGHRS, YFSETQ. The CDR3: CASSGVGADSEAFF. The CDR3 nucleotides read TGCGCCAGCAGCGGCGTGGGGGCTGACAGTGAAGCTTTCTTT.

The chain links TRBV21-1 to TRBJ1-2. TRBV21-1 constitutes a pseudogene. This CDR3 has 13 amino acids. CDR3: CASSKRGNYGYTF. DNA for the CDR3: TGTGCCAGCAGCAAACGGGGAAACTATGGCTACACCTTC.

The rearrangement links TRBV4-2 to TRBJ1-5, with TRBD1 matching over 7 bases. Germline V gives CDR1 LGHNA, CDR2 YNFKEQ. The length of the CDR3 is 16 residues. V gave up 0 bases and J gave up 4 bases; unmatched junction bases: 6. CDR3 nucleotide sequence: TGTGCCAGCAGCCAAGATTGGGACAGCCTAAATCAGCCCCAGCATTTT. Protein sequence: CASSQDWDSLNQPQHF.

The chain joins TRBV18 to TRBJ2-2, with D possibly being TRBD1 (5 bases). The CDR3 is made up of 13 amino acids. Germline CDR1 reads KGHSH; CDR2 reads LQKENI. V lost 0 bases, J lost 6 bases, and 5 bases lay in between. The CDR3 loop is CASSPPGAGELFF. The CDR3 DNA follows: TGTGCCAGCTCACCACCAGGGGCCGGGGAGCTGTTTTTT.

The sample holds a few counts of this clone. The same CDR3 is also encoded by other DNA sequences in this sample. The CDR3 nucleotides read TGTGCCAGCAGCTTAGTCCTAGGAGACACCATATATTTT. Translated, it gives CASSLVLGDTIYF. The V and J genes are TRBV7-9 and TRBJ1-3; D ambiguous. Trimming pared 1 base from V and 8 bases from J, leaving 9 bases between. Germline CDR1 SEHNR, CDR2 FQNEAQ (reference sequence). This CDR3 contains 13 residues.

This chain uses TRBV6-4 with TRBJ2-7; possibly TRBD1 for D (5 bases). Germline-derived CDR1 and CDR2 are MRHNA and SNTAGT. The CDR3 is made up of 14 amino acids. Trimming pared 10 bases from V and 1 base from J, leaving 17 bases between. The CDR3: CAMQGFHPSYEQYF. CDR3 sequence (DNA): TGTGCCATGCAGGGATTTCATCCTTCCTACGAGCAGTACTTC.

The chain couples TRBV6-2 or TRBV6-3 to TRBJ2-5; D remains ambiguous. Germline CDR1 is MNHEY and CDR2 is SVGEGT. The V gene lost 5 bases and the J gene lost 5 bases, with 15 bases spanning the gap. The CDR3 contains 14 residues. This CDR3 reads CASSTRPGAETQYF. CDR3 nucleotide sequence: TGTGCCAGCAGTACGAGACCCGGAGCGGAGACCCAGTACTTC.

The chain is built from TRBV30 and TRBJ2-5, with no clear D. This CDR3 region has 13 residues. The V gene lost 2 bases and the J gene lost 7 bases, with 14 bases spanning the gap. Germline values: CDR1 GTSNPN, CDR2 SVGIG (reference sequence). The CDR3, as DNA: TGTGCCTGGAGTATACTCTCCCGAGGGACCCAGTACTTC. Translated, it gives CAWSILSRGTQYF.

This chain joins TRBV4-3 and TRBJ1-2; D unclear. Trimming shortened V by 6 bases and J by 4 bases, and 18 bases separated the two germline ends. This CDR3 is 15 amino acids long. The germline V gene has CDR1 LGHNA and CDR2 YSLEER. The CDR3 loop reads CASSLFQTNTYGYTF. In nucleotides, the CDR3 is TGCGCCAGCAGTCTCTTTCAAACTAATACCTATGGCTACACCTTC.

The chain joins TRBV9 to TRBJ1-5; TRBD1 aligns across 8 bases. The junction had 2 bases not matched to a gene; V was cut back by 3 bases and J by 0 bases. Per the germline V gene, CDR1 is SGDLS and CDR2 is YYNGEE. This CDR3 is built from 15 residues. The CDR3 here is CASSATGDSNQPQHF. CDR3 nucleotides: TGTGCCAGCAGCGCGACAGGGGATAGCAATCAGCCCCAGCATTTT. Complete variable domain (other parts from reference TRBV9 and TRBJ1-5): DSGVTQTPKHLITATGQRVTLRCSPRSGDLSVYWYQQSLDQGLQFLIQYYNGEERAKGNILERFSAQQFPDLHSELNLSSLELGDSALYFCASSATGDSNQPQHFGDGTRLSIL.

DNA for the CDR3: TGTGCCAGTAAACTCCAGGCGGGAGGACCCTACGAGCAGTACTTC. It translates to CASKLQAGGPYEQYF. The chain carries TRBV7-9 and TRBJ2-7, with 8 bases matching TRBD2. Per the germline V gene, CDR1 is SEHNR and CDR2 is FQNEAQ (reference sequence). The CDR3 is 15 residues long. J gave up 2 bases and V 9 bases, and 12 bases lay outside the gene matches. Drawing the rest from reference TRBV7-9 and TRBJ2-7, the complete variable domain is DTGVSQNPRHKITKRGQNVTFRCDPISEHNRLYWYRQTLGQGPEFLTYFQNEAQLEKSRLLSDRFSAERPKGSFSTLEIQRTEQGDSAMYLCASKLQAGGPYEQYFGPGTRLTVT.

This chain uses TRBV6-5 with TRBJ1-2; weak D call: TRBD1 (6 bases). V lost 2 bases and J 4 bases, leaving 14 bases between the germline ends. Per the germline V gene, CDR1 is MNHEY and CDR2 is SVGAGI. This CDR3 contains 15 residues. CDR3 DNA sequence: TGTGCCAGCAGTTACGGGACCAGGGGCTCCTATGGCTACACCTTC. Translating it yields CASSYGTRGSYGYTF.

The chain employs TRBV5-6 and TRBJ2-7, with TRBD2 matching over 14 bases. The CDR3 runs 16 residues. Per germline, CDR1 SGHDT and CDR2 YYEEEE. After removal of 0 bases from V and 5 bases from J, the junction contained 4 bases not matched to a gene. In DNA form, the CDR3 reads TGTGCCAGCAGCTTGGGACTAGCGGGAGGGCCCGACGAGCAGTACTTC. This gives the protein CASSLGLAGGPDEQYF.

The chain joins TRBV21-1 to TRBJ2-7; TRBD1, the table's D call, lacks a check against the DNA. TRBV21-1 counts as a pseudogene. The CDR3 is 15 amino acids. CDR3 DNA sequence: TGTGCCAGCAGCGAAGAGGGGGACAGCTCCTACGAGCAGTACTTC. Amino acids: CASSEEGDSSYEQYF.

J is TRBJ2-7 and V is TRBV27, with D hard to call. The germline V gene encodes CDR1 MNHEY and CDR2 SMNVEV (reference sequence). The CDR3 is made up of 16 amino acids. The germline V and J ends were trimmed by 10 bases and 2 bases, with 24 bases remaining between them. The CDR3 protein is CATSRGSGGGPYEQYF. The CDR3 DNA follows: TGTGCCACTTCTCGTGGTTCTGGTGGCGGCCCCTACGAGCAGTACTTC.